The rows below give T cell receptor beta chains drawn from one sample of a study of CD8 T cells in Susac syndrome. TCRdb reprocessed the immunoSEQ multiplex PCR reads via MiXCR and lists one record per CDR3 protein. The sample holds around 200,000 distinct CDR3 sequences, 95% seen once. What was sequenced was CD4+ T cells from PBMCs. Receptors originate from a human donor with Susac syndrome. The CDR3 runs from the conserved cysteine through the conserved F or W. The order of the fields is clone size, D gene, J gene, V gene, CDR3 protein, CDR3 DNA. The D gene is left open where the match is weak. Some rows have no size entry. The others give once, few or many, or a class for an expanded clone.

clone size: NA
D gene: NA
J gene: TRBJ1-4
V gene: TRBV12-3/TRBV12-4
CDR3 protein: CASSSGRPNEKLFF
CDR3 DNA: TGTGCCAGCAGCTCGGGGCGCCCTAATGAAAAACTGTTTTTT

clone size: NA
D gene: NA
J gene: TRBJ2-5
V gene: TRBV2
CDR3 protein: CASSEPRQQETQYF
CDR3 DNA: TGTGCCAGCAGTGAACCCCGTCAACAAGAGACCCAGTACTTC

clone size: NA
D gene: NA
J gene: TRBJ1-6
V gene: TRBV7-2
CDR3 protein: CASSLAQGNPLHF
CDR3 DNA: TGTGCCAGCAGCTTAGCACAGGGAAATCCCCTCCACTTT

clone size: NA
D gene: TRBD1
J gene: TRBJ1-1
V gene: TRBV2
CDR3 protein: CASSARDRGHTEAFF
CDR3 DNA: TGTGCCAGCAGCGCCCGGGACAGGGGGCACACTGAAGCTTTCTTT

clone size: NA
D gene: TRBD1
J gene: TRBJ2-5
V gene: TRBV19
CDR3 protein: CASSIDSTGKETQYF
CDR3 DNA: TGTGCCAGTAGTATAGATTCGACAGGGAAAGAGACCCAGTACTTC

clone size: NA
D gene: NA
J gene: TRBJ2-1
V gene: TRBV27
CDR3 protein: CASSLSKGWNEQFF
CDR3 DNA: TGTGCCAGCAGTTTAAGCAAGGGTTGGAATGAGCAGTTCTTC

clone size: NA
D gene: TRBD1
J gene: TRBJ1-2
V gene: TRBV29-1
CDR3 protein: CSVGQGSSYGYTF
CDR3 DNA: TGCAGCGTCGGACAGGGGTCTAGCTATGGCTACACCTTC

clone size: NA
D gene: TRBD1
J gene: TRBJ1-5
V gene: TRBV30
CDR3 protein: CAWSEQGGNQPQHF
CDR3 DNA: TGTGCCTGGAGTGAACAGGGGGGCAATCAGCCCCAGCATTTT

clone size: NA
D gene: TRBD1
J gene: TRBJ2-1
V gene: TRBV2
CDR3 protein: CASTGTGRGNEQFF
CDR3 DNA: TGTGCCAGCACCGGGACAGGGAGAGGCAATGAGCAGTTCTTC

clone size: NA
D gene: TRBD1
J gene: TRBJ2-1
V gene: TRBV6-1
CDR3 protein: CASSTGGPGNEQFF
CDR3 DNA: TGTGCCAGCAGCACAGGGGGACCGGGCAATGAGCAGTTCTTC

clone size: NA
D gene: TRBD2
J gene: TRBJ2-2
V gene: TRBV10-3
CDR3 protein: CASRLAGATGELFF
CDR3 DNA: TGTGCCTCAAGACTAGCGGGGGCCACCGGGGAGCTGTTTTTT

clone size: once
D gene: NA
J gene: TRBJ2-1
V gene: TRBV5-4
CDR3 protein: CASSHPQSSPYNEQFF
CDR3 DNA: TGTGCCAGCAGCCACCCGCAAAGCTCACCGTACAATGAGCAGTTCTTC

clone size: NA
D gene: TRBD1
J gene: TRBJ2-2
V gene: TRBV5-1
CDR3 protein: CASSFGLTGGANTGELFF
CDR3 DNA: TGCGCCAGCAGCTTCGGCCTTACAGGGGGCGCGAACACCGGGGAGCTGTTTTTT

clone size: NA
D gene: TRBD1
J gene: TRBJ1-5
V gene: TRBV18
CDR3 protein: CASSSISGQINQPQHF
CDR3 DNA: TGTGCCAGCTCATCCATCTCGGGACAGATTAATCAGCCCCAGCATTTT

clone size: NA
D gene: NA
J gene: TRBJ2-1
V gene: TRBV30
CDR3 protein: CAWGPGGPQVGEQFF
CDR3 DNA: TGTGCCTGGGGTCCCGGGGGGCCCCAAGTTGGTGAGCAGTTCTTC

clone size: NA
D gene: NA
J gene: TRBJ2-1
V gene: TRBV4-2
CDR3 protein: CASSRLGSSAYNEQFF
CDR3 DNA: TGTGCCAGCAGCCGTCTCGGGTCTAGCGCCTACAATGAGCAGTTCTTC

clone size: NA
D gene: NA
J gene: TRBJ1-6
V gene: TRBV6-5
CDR3 protein: CASSYEAGRNSPLHF
CDR3 DNA: TGTGCCAGCAGTTACGAGGCAGGAAGAAATTCACCCCTCCACTTT

clone size: NA
D gene: NA
J gene: TRBJ2-1
V gene: TRBV30
CDR3 protein: CATPGRSSYNEQFF
CDR3 DNA: TGTGCCACCCCCGGGCGCAGCTCCTACAATGAGCAGTTCTTC

clone size: NA
D gene: NA
J gene: TRBJ2-2
V gene: TRBV6-5
CDR3 protein: CASSYSGGGDTGELFF
CDR3 DNA: TGTGCCAGCAGTTACTCCGGAGGAGGTGACACCGGGGAGCTGTTTTTT

clone size: NA
D gene: NA
J gene: TRBJ1-2
V gene: TRBV5-1
CDR3 protein: CASSGGLQGFYGYTF
CDR3 DNA: TGCGCCAGCAGCGGGGGACTACAGGGATTCTATGGCTACACCTTC

clone size: NA
D gene: TRBD2
J gene: TRBJ2-1
V gene: TRBV29-1
CDR3 protein: CSVEKSGGADEQFF
CDR3 DNA: TGCAGCGTTGAAAAGAGCGGGGGGGCGGATGAGCAGTTCTTC

clone size: NA
D gene: NA
J gene: TRBJ2-1
V gene: TRBV24-1
CDR3 protein: CATSDSLQGTWGEQFF
CDR3 DNA: TGTGCCACCAGTGATTCCCTCCAGGGGACCTGGGGTGAGCAGTTCTTC

clone size: NA
D gene: TRBD1
J gene: TRBJ1-2
V gene: TRBV20-1
CDR3 protein: CSAEGTANPYGYTF
CDR3 DNA: TGCAGTGCGGAAGGGACAGCCAACCCCTATGGCTACACCTTC

clone size: NA
D gene: NA
J gene: TRBJ1-6
V gene: TRBV4-3
CDR3 protein: CASSQEGNSPLHF
CDR3 DNA: TGCGCCAGCAGCCAAGAGGGTAATTCACCCCTCCACTTT

clone size: NA
D gene: NA
J gene: TRBJ2-1
V gene: TRBV12-3/TRBV12-4
CDR3 protein: CASRRLDYNEQFF
CDR3 DNA: TGTGCCAGCAGACGACTTGATTACAATGAGCAGTTCTTC

clone size: NA
D gene: TRBD2
J gene: TRBJ2-5
V gene: TRBV7-3
CDR3 protein: CASSSGTSGGEKYF
CDR3 DNA: TGTGCCAGCAGCTCCGGGACTAGCGGGGGCGAAAAGTACTTC

clone size: NA
D gene: NA
J gene: TRBJ1-6
V gene: TRBV27
CDR3 protein: CASSLTGRGNSPLHF
CDR3 DNA: TGTGCCAGCAGTTTAACTGGCAGGGGTAATTCACCCCTCCACTTT

clone size: NA
D gene: NA
J gene: TRBJ2-2
V gene: TRBV6-6
CDR3 protein: CATVGQTNTGELFF
CDR3 DNA: TGTGCCACCGTCGGACAGACGAACACCGGGGAGCTGTTTTTT

clone size: NA
D gene: NA
J gene: TRBJ1-1
V gene: TRBV5-4
CDR3 protein: CASSRGGNTEAFF
CDR3 DNA: TGTGCCAGCAGCCGAGGGGGGAACACTGAAGCTTTCTTT

clone size: NA
D gene: NA
J gene: TRBJ1-5
V gene: TRBV30
CDR3 protein: CAWSVEEFQPQHF
CDR3 DNA: TGTGCCTGGAGTGTCGAGGAATTCCAGCCCCAGCATTTT

clone size: NA
D gene: NA
J gene: TRBJ2-7
V gene: TRBV6-2/TRBV6-3
CDR3 protein: CASRPSASYEQYF
CDR3 DNA: TGTGCCAGCAGGCCCAGTGCTTCCTACGAGCAGTACTTC

clone size: NA
D gene: NA
J gene: TRBJ1-4
V gene: TRBV29-1
CDR3 protein: CSVGQTKNEKLFF
CDR3 DNA: TGCAGCGTTGGACAGACTAAGAATGAAAAACTGTTTTTT

clone size: NA
D gene: NA
J gene: TRBJ2-2
V gene: TRBV6-5
CDR3 protein: CASSYRVGELFF
CDR3 DNA: TGTGCCAGCAGTTACCGAGTCGGGGAGCTGTTTTTT

clone size: once
D gene: NA
J gene: TRBJ1-6
V gene: TRBV4-2
CDR3 protein: CASSQDLGISYNSPLHF
CDR3 DNA: TGTGCCAGCAGCCAAGATTTGGGGATCTCCTATAATTCACCCCTCCACTTT

clone size: NA
D gene: NA
J gene: TRBJ2-7
V gene: TRBV20-1
CDR3 protein: CSASPRDTAYEQYF
CDR3 DNA: TGCAGTGCATCGCCCCGGGACACCGCCTACGAGCAGTACTTC

clone size: NA
D gene: NA
J gene: TRBJ1-6
V gene: TRBV20-1
CDR3 protein: CSALDRINSPLHF
CDR3 DNA: TGCAGTGCTTTGGACCGGATTAATTCACCCCTCCACTTT

clone size: NA
D gene: NA
J gene: TRBJ2-2
V gene: TRBV20-1
CDR3 protein: CSAGLGLDGELFF
CDR3 DNA: TGCAGTGCTGGACTCGGTCTTGACGGGGAGCTGTTTTTT

clone size: NA
D gene: NA
J gene: TRBJ2-5
V gene: TRBV12-3/TRBV12-4
CDR3 protein: CASSLRQLQETQYF
CDR3 DNA: TGTGCCAGCAGTCTTAGGCAACTTCAAGAGACCCAGTACTTC

clone size: NA
D gene: NA
J gene: TRBJ2-7
V gene: TRBV4-1
CDR3 protein: CASSQAWEQYF
CDR3 DNA: TGCGCCAGCAGCCAAGCATGGGAGCAGTACTTC

clone size: once
D gene: NA
J gene: TRBJ2-5
V gene: TRBV20-1
CDR3 protein: CSARPETLASFQETQYF
CDR3 DNA: TGCAGTGCTAGACCCGAAACCCTAGCTAGCTTCCAAGAGACCCAGTACTTC

clone size: NA
D gene: NA
J gene: TRBJ1-5
V gene: TRBV15
CDR3 protein: CATSSDWRGDSNQPQHF
CDR3 DNA: TGTGCCACCAGCAGCGATTGGAGGGGCGATAGCAATCAGCCCCAGCATTTT

clone size: NA
D gene: NA
J gene: TRBJ1-4
V gene: TRBV20-1
CDR3 protein: CSATRGGLTNEKLFF
CDR3 DNA: TGCAGTGCCACTAGGGGCGGCTTAACTAATGAAAAACTGTTTTTT

clone size: NA
D gene: NA
J gene: TRBJ1-1
V gene: TRBV12-3/TRBV12-4
CDR3 protein: CASSLGSIGAFF
CDR3 DNA: TGTGCCAGCAGTTTAGGGTCGATTGGAGCTTTCTTT

clone size: NA
D gene: TRBD1
J gene: TRBJ1-2
V gene: TRBV20-1
CDR3 protein: CSAPGTGSFGYTF
CDR3 DNA: TGCAGTGCCCCTGGGACAGGGAGTTTTGGCTACACCTTC

clone size: NA
D gene: TRBD2
J gene: TRBJ2-1
V gene: TRBV7-3
CDR3 protein: CASSLMPGLVGDEQFF
CDR3 DNA: TGTGCCAGCAGCCTGATGCCGGGACTAGTGGGGGATGAGCAGTTCTTC

clone size: NA
D gene: NA
J gene: TRBJ2-7
V gene: TRBV28
CDR3 protein: CASSLGGHTAYEQYF
CDR3 DNA: TGTGCCAGCAGTTTAGGGGGGCACACAGCCTACGAGCAGTACTTC

clone size: NA
D gene: NA
J gene: TRBJ2-4
V gene: TRBV5-5
CDR3 protein: CASSLVGVIAKNIQYF
CDR3 DNA: TGTGCCAGCAGCTTGGTCGGTGTCATAGCCAAAAACATTCAGTACTTC